This T cell receptor beta chain was sequenced during a study of cytomegalovirus exposure and HLA in healthy donors. As for the study in general: As an earlier analysis found, 180 million or so T cells yielded 100 million to 130 million unique TCR beta sequences. Study-level results: Most observed TCR sequences were rare, whereas some public TCRs were detected in many donors. Researchers counted around 180 TCR beta chains as cytomegalovirus-associated. A classifier reportedly called cytomegalovirus status with high sensitivity and specificity.

Primers included in the PCR were 60 Vbeta and 13 Jbeta primers. Sequenced by immunoSEQ multiplex PCR; TCRdb stores in-frame clones only, minus some. This table has some 150,000 clones, 70% to 90% appearing once. Turning to this clone: As yet, its antigen is unknown.

The source of this sequence is a woman aged 18-29 years in good health and CMV-seronegative. Material for sequencing was PBMCs.

The CDR3 is CASSPRAGGGIYEQYF. The CDR3 DNA follows: TGTGCCAGCAGCCCTCGAGCGGGCGGGGGGATCTACGAGCAGTACTTC. The V call is TRBV9, the J call TRBJ2-7; 8 bases line up with TRBD2. V lost 4 bases, J lost 3 bases, and 12 bases stayed unmatched. The CDR3 is 16 residues long. CDR1 and CDR2 (germline): SGDLS, YYNGEE. The full variable domain, with the rest looked up from reference TRBV9 and TRBJ2-7, is DSGVTQTPKHLITATGQRVTLRCSPRSGDLSVYWYQQSLDQGLQFLIQYYNGEERAKGNILERFSAQQFPDLHSELNLSSLELGDSALYFCASSPRAGGGIYEQYFGPGTRLTVT.